Following are 23 T cell receptor beta chains from one sample sequenced in a study of blood T cell repertoires in COVID-19. TCRdb's copy holds only in-frame clones and misses some; the assay was immunoSEQ multiplex PCR. Here the sample spans over 120,000 clones, 80% to 85% being singletons. The sequenced sample consisted of peripheral blood. Every receptor here comes from a woman aged 60-75 years with acute or convalescent COVID-19.

The CDR3 reads CATSRDAISVGEQFF. CDR3 bases: TGTGCCACCAGCAGAGATGCGATTAGCGTGGGTGAGCAGTTCTTC. The chain couples TRBV15 to TRBJ2-1; D might be TRBD2 (5 bases). The CDR3 totals 15 residues. Germline-derived CDR1 and CDR2 are LNHNV and YYDKDF (reference sequence). V lost 0 bases and J lost 9, with 15 bases in between.

The rearrangement uses TRBV28 and TRBJ1-6; the match to TRBD1 covers 8 bases. V dropped 7 bases and J dropped 7; count of bases not matched to a gene: 9. The CDR3 is 15 residues long. Germline CDR1 reads MDHEN; CDR2 reads SYDVKM. CDR3 in DNA: TGTGCCAGCACCTTGGACAGGGCGGTCAATTCACCCCTCCACTTT. Its protein is CASTLDRAVNSPLHF.

The chain employs TRBV3-1 (or the pseudogene TRBV3-2) and TRBJ1-6, with TRBD1 identical over 9 bases. The J segment lost 7 bases and the V segment lost 3 bases, leaving 7 bases of the junction unmatched. This CDR3 region has 16 residues. Germline CDR1 LGHDT, CDR2 YNNKEL (reference sequence). CDR3 nucleotide sequence: TGTGCCAGCAGCCACCTATTGGACAGGGGAAATTCACCCCTCCACTTT. It specifies CASSHLLDRGNSPLHF.

The rearrangement uses TRBV5-4 and TRBJ1-2; D might be TRBD1 (5 bases). Germline V CDR1 and CDR2: SGHNT, YYREEE (reference sequence). CDR3 length equals 14 residues. V lost 0 bases and J lost 4, with 10 bases in between. CDR3 in amino acids: CASSLDRMSYGYTF. Here the CDR3 DNA reads TGTGCCAGCAGCTTGGACAGGATGAGCTATGGCTACACCTTC.

J is TRBJ1-2 and V is TRBV10-1, with unresolved D. Between the trimmed V and J ends, which lost 2 bases and 2 bases, there was a span of 6 bases. CDR1 WNHNN and CDR2 SYGVQD come from the germline V gene (reference sequence). The CDR3 loop spans 13 amino acids. The CDR3 DNA sequence: TGCGCCAGCAGTGAGAACAGCAACTATGGCTACACCTTC. This gives the protein CASSENSNYGYTF.

The V gene is TRBV5-8, the J gene TRBJ1-2; TRBD1 is a possible D gene (5 bases). V lost 3 bases to trimming and J lost 8 bases, with 17 bases between them. The CDR3 runs to 14 residues. Germline assignment: CDR1 SGHTS and CDR2 YDEGEE. The CDR3 spells CASSSRARVAGYTF. Written as DNA, the CDR3 is TGTGCCAGCAGCTCACGGGCCAGGGTAGCAGGCTACACCTTC.

This clone has a single count. The rearrangement joins TRBV27 to TRBJ2-2; 10 positions agree with TRBD1. The ends lost 3 bases at V and 3 bases at J; junction bases unmatched: 7. Germline values: CDR1 MNHEY, CDR2 SMNVEV (reference sequence). The CDR3 consists of 17 residues. The chain's CDR3 is CASSFIGTGADTGELFF. Here the CDR3 DNA reads TGTGCCAGCAGTTTCATTGGGACAGGGGCCGACACCGGGGAGCTGTTTTTT.

This chain connects TRBV24-1 to TRBJ2-1, with 9 bases fitting TRBD1. J gave up 7 bases and V 0 bases, and 6 bases lay outside the gene matches. The CDR3 is made up of 16 amino acids. CDR1 and CDR2 from the germline V gene are KGHDR and SFDVKD. Here the CDR3 DNA reads TGTGCCACCAGTGATTTGCCCGGACAGGGGAGGAATGAGCAGTTCTTC. Translation gives CATSDLPGQGRNEQFF.

The chain is built from TRBV7-9 and TRBJ1-6, with D uncertain. This CDR3 comprises 14 residues. Per germline, CDR1 SEHNR and CDR2 FQNEAQ (reference sequence). V was shortened by 1 base and J by 6 bases, with 7 bases between the two germline ends. CDR3 bases: TGTGCCAGCAGCTTAGAACACAGTAATTCACCCCTCCACTTT. Amino acids: CASSLEHSNSPLHF. The full variable domain, its missing parts supplied by reference TRBV7-9 and TRBJ1-6, is DTGVSQNPRHKITKRGQNVTFRCDPISEHNRLYWYRQTLGQGPEFLTYFQNEAQLEKSRLLSDRFSAERPKGSFSTLEIQRTEQGDSAMYLCASSLEHSNSPLHFGNGTRLTVT.

The V and J genes are TRBV19 and TRBJ1-2, with D perhaps matching TRBD1 (5 bases). Germline V gene data show CDR1 as LNHDA and CDR2 as SQIVND (reference sequence). V lost 2 bases to trimming and J lost 3 bases, with 16 bases between them. The CDR3 is 16 amino acids. The CDR3 protein is CASSINLGEGDYGYTF. CDR3 bases: TGTGCCAGTAGTATAAATTTGGGGGAGGGCGACTATGGCTACACCTTC. Full variable domain (remainder filled in from reference TRBV19 and TRBJ1-2): DGGITQSPKYLFRKEGQNVTLSCEQNLNHDAMYWYRQDPGQGLRLIYYSQIVNDFQKGDIAEGYSVSREKKESFPLTVTSAQKNPTAFYLCASSINLGEGDYGYTFGSGTRLTVV.

The CDR3 coding sequence is TGTGCCAGTAGTCCGGGACATTTTTACGAGCAGTACTTC. This encodes CASSPGHFYEQYF. The chain has TRBV19 and TRBJ2-7, with D perhaps matching TRBD1 (6 bases). Germline CDR1 and CDR2: LNHDA and SQIVND (reference sequence). Between the trimmed V and J ends, which lost 5 bases and 4 bases, there was a span of 12 bases. This CDR3 is 13 amino acids long.

V gene TRBV5-1 combines with J gene TRBJ2-7; 8 bases map to TRBD2. Germline-derived CDR1 and CDR2 are SGHRS and YFSETQ. Germline trimming cut 7 bases from V and 8 bases from J; bases unmatched to any gene: 8. This CDR3 has 12 amino acids. CDR3: CASQDSGIQQYF. CDR3 coding DNA: TGCGCCAGCCAGGATAGCGGGATACAGCAGTACTTC.

V usage is TRBV24-1 and J usage is TRBJ1-2, with TRBD1 matching 10 bases. The CDR3 is 11 amino acids. V lost 11 bases, J lost 8 bases, and 4 bases stayed unmatched. The germline gives CDR1 KGHDR, CDR2 SFDVKD. The CDR3 region is CASGTGVGYTF. The DNA for the CDR3 is TGTGCCAGTGGGACAGGGGTCGGCTACACCTTC.

The CDR3 protein is CASSLGVNTEAFF. The CDR3 bases are TGTGCCAGCTCCCTCGGGGTAAACACTGAAGCTTTCTTT. The chain links TRBV2 to TRBJ1-1; D unresolved. The germline gives CDR1 SNHLY, CDR2 FYNNEI. There are 13 residues in the CDR3. V was trimmed by 8 bases and J by 2 bases, leaving 12 bases between them.

The chain couples TRBV29-1 to TRBJ1-6; 9 bases match TRBD1. The CDR3 has 13 residues. Per germline, CDR1 SQVTM and CDR2 ANQGSEA. J lost 5 bases, V lost 6 bases, and 2 bases had no gene match. CDR3 DNA sequence: TGCAGCGTCCGGACAGGGGATAATTCACCCCTCCACTTT. As protein: CSVRTGDNSPLHF. Together with reference TRBV29-1 and TRBJ1-6, the CDR3 gives the full variable domain: SAVISQKPSRDICQRGTSLTIQCQVDSQVTMMFWYRQQPGQSLTLIATANQGSEATYESGFVIDKFPISRPNLTFSTLTVSNMSPEDSSIYLCSVRTGDNSPLHFGNGTRLTVT.

This clone was counted once. The CDR3 reads CASSSPGQGNEQFF. The DNA of the CDR3 is TGTGCCAGCAGCTCGCCGGGACAGGGTAATGAGCAGTTCTTC. The chain has TRBV5-6 and TRBJ2-1; 9 positions match TRBD1. This CDR3 has 14 amino acids. Germline V lookup: CDR1 SGHDT, CDR2 YYEEEE. Germline trimming cut 3 bases from V and 7 bases from J; bases unmatched to any gene: 5.

The CDR3 loop reads CASSEGPHRQGYEQYF. The CDR3 region has the DNA TGTGCCAGCAGTGAAGGTCCCCACAGACAGGGGTACGAGCAGTACTTC. The rearrangement uses TRBV2 and TRBJ2-7; TRBD1 matches 8 bases. The V and J ends lost 1 base and 4 bases, in that order; junction bases with no gene match: 9. Germline CDR1 and CDR2: SNHLY and FYNNEI. The CDR3 length is 16 residues. The variable domain in full, with the rest retrieved from reference TRBV2 and TRBJ2-7, is EPEVTQTPSHQVTQMGQEVILRCVPISNHLYFYWYRQILGQKVEFLVSFYNNEISEKSEIFDDQFSVERPDGSNFTLKIRSTKLEDSAMYFCASSEGPHRQGYEQYFGPGTRLTVT.

This clone showed up just a few times. This rearrangement joins TRBV20-1 to TRBJ1-6; perhaps TRBD1 as D (5 bases). Trimming took off 3 bases at V and 9 bases at J, with 15 bases between the two ends. CDR1 is DFQATT, CDR2 SNEGSKA, per germline (reference sequence). The CDR3 spans 14 residues. CDR3 protein: CSASPGLTFSPLHF. Written as DNA, the CDR3 is TGCAGTGCTAGTCCGGGACTAACTTTTTCACCCCTCCACTTT.

The chain is built from TRBV28 and TRBJ2-7, with TRBD1 matching 10 bases. Unmatched junction bases numbered 10, after V lost 7 bases and J lost 4 bases. Germline values: CDR1 MDHEN, CDR2 SYDVKM. The CDR3 contains 15 residues. The CDR3 DNA follows: TGTGCCAGCACCGGCGCCGGGACAGGGGCTTACGAGCAGTACTTC. Translated: CASTGAGTGAYEQYF. Filled out from reference TRBV28 and TRBJ2-7, the complete variable domain reads DVKVTQSSRYLVKRTGEKVFLECVQDMDHENMFWYRQDPGLGLRLIYFSYDVKMKEKGDIPEGYSVSREKKERFSLILESASTNQTSMYLCASTGAGTGAYEQYFGPGTRLTVT.

The CDR3 spells CASKNRERDNQPQHF. For the CDR3, the DNA is TGTGCCAGCAAAAACAGGGAAAGGGACAATCAGCCCCAGCATTTT. The chain has TRBV6-5 and TRBJ1-5, with D possibly being TRBD1 (6 bases). CDR1 MNHEY and CDR2 SVGAGI come from the germline V gene. The CDR3 has 15 residues. Trimming took off 7 bases at V and 3 bases at J, with 16 bases between the two ends.

The chain recombines TRBV6-6 with TRBJ2-1; D might be TRBD2 (7 bases). V lost 6 bases, J lost 4 bases, and 16 bases lay in between. Germline CDR1 reads MNHNY; CDR2 reads SVGAGI (reference sequence). The CDR3 is 15 residues long. CDR3 nucleotides: TGTGCCAGCAGACCGGGGGCTAGCGGATACAATGAGCAGTTCTTC. Its translation: CASRPGASGYNEQFF.

The V gene is TRBV5-1, the J gene TRBJ2-7; 8 bases agree with TRBD1. V lost 4 bases to trimming and J lost 5 bases; unmatched junction nucleotides: 2. CDR1 is SGHRS, CDR2 YFSETQ, per germline. The CDR3 runs 12 residues. The CDR3 spells CASSIQGDEQYF. DNA for the CDR3: TGCGCCAGCAGCATACAGGGGGACGAGCAGTACTTC.

The chain carries TRBV2 and TRBJ2-5; TRBD2 matches at 7 bases. After removal of 7 bases from V and 4 bases from J, the junction contained 15 bases not matched to a gene. Germline V gene sequence: CDR1 SNHLY, CDR2 FYNNEI. This CDR3 region has 16 residues. CDR3 nucleotide sequence: TGTGCCAGCACCTCTCTCCCCGGGGGGAGAGGAGAGACCCAGTACTTC. This sequence encodes CASTSLPGGRGETQYF.